This TCR beta chain was obtained from a study of long-term antiretroviral therapy in people with HIV. Regarding the study as a whole: It was not possible to obtain data on ART adherence, viral resistance or therapy changes.

CDR1 is SGHNT, CDR2 YYREEE, per germline (reference sequence). The CDR3 loop spans 15 amino acids. V was trimmed by 0 bases and J by 2 bases, leaving 12 bases between them. As concerns this clone: Its target is unknown.

Researchers report immunoSEQ v3.0 was run at survey level. Sequencing used immunoSEQ multiplex PCR; TCRdb keeps in-frame clones, though not all of them. The sample lists around 28,000 clones, about 85% occurring once. This TCR derives from a middle-aged man with HIV. V usage is TRBV5-4 and J usage is TRBJ2-7; D ambiguous. Sequenced material: unsorted PBMCs, taken 2.3 years after starting antiretroviral therapy. This CDR3 reads CASSLAGSKTYEQYF. The CDR3 DNA follows: TGTGCCAGCAGCTTGGCCGGAAGCAAAACCTACGAGCAGTACTTC.